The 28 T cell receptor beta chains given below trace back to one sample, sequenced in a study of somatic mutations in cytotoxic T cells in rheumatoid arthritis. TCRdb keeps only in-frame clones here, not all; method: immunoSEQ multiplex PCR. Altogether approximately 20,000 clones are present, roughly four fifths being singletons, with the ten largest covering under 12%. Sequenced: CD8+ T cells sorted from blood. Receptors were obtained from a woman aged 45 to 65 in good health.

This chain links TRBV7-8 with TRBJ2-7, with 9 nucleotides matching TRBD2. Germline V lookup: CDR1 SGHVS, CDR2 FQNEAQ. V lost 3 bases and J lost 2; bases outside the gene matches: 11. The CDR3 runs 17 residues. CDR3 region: CASSFRFGGRVAYEQYF. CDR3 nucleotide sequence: TGTGCCAGCAGCTTTAGGTTTGGCGGGAGGGTAGCCTACGAGCAGTACTTC.

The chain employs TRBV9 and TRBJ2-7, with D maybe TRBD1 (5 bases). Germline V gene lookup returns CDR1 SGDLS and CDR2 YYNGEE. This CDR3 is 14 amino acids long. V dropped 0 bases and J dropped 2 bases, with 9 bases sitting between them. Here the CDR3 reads CASSVEGQAYEQYF. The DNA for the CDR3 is TGTGCCAGCAGCGTAGAAGGACAAGCCTACGAGCAGTACTTC.

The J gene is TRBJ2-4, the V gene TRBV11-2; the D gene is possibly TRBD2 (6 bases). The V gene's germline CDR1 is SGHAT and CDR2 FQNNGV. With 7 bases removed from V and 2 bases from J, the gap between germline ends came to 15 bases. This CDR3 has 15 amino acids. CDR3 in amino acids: CASTSLGGTKNIQYF. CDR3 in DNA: TGTGCCAGCACCTCGCTGGGGGGAACCAAAAACATTCAGTACTTC.

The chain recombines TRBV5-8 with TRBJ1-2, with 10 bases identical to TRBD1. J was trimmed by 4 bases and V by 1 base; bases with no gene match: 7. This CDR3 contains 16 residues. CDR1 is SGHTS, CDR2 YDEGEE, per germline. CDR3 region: CASSLRKGTGAYGYTF. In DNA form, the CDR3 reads TGTGCCAGCAGCTTGAGAAAGGGGACAGGGGCCTATGGCTACACCTTC.

CDR3 DNA: TGCGCCAGCAGTGGTTCGGAGGGACAGTTCTTC. Translated: CASSGSEGQFF. The chain joins TRBV10-1 to TRBJ2-1; D may be TRBD2 (6 bases). The germline V gene encodes CDR1 WNHNN and CDR2 SYGVQD (reference sequence). The CDR3 has 11 amino acids. V dropped 4 bases and J dropped 13 bases, with 11 bases sitting between them.

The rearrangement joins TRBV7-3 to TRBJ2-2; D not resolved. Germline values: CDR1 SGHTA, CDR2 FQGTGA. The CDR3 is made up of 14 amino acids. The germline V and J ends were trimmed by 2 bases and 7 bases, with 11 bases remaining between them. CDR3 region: CASSLSGPIGELFF. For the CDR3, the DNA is TGTGCCAGCAGCTTATCCGGCCCTATCGGGGAGCTGTTTTTT.

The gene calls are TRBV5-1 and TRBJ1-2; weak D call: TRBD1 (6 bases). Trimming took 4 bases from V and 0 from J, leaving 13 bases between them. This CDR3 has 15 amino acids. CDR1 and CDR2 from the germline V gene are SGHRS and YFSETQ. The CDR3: CASSGYREANYGYTF. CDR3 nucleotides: TGCGCCAGCAGCGGCTACAGGGAAGCTAACTATGGCTACACCTTC.

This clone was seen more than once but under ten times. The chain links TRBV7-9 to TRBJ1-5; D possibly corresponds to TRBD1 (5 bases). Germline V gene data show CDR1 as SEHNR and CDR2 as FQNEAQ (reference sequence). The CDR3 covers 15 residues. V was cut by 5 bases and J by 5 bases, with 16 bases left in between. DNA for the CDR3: TGTGCCAGCAGCGGCCGGGACGGACTTTATCAGCCCCAGCATTTT. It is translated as CASSGRDGLYQPQHF.

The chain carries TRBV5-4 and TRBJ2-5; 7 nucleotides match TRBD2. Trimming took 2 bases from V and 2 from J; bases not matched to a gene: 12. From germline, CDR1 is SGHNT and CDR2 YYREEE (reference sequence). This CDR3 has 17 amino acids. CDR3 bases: TGTGCCAGCAGCTTTATGGGGGGGATCAAGGGACAAGAGACCCAGTACTTC. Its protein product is CASSFMGGIKGQETQYF.

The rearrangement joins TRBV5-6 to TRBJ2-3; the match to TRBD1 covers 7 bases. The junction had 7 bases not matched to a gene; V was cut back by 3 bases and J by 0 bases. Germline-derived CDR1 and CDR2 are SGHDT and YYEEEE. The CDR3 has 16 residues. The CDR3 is CASSSLGTVSTDTQYF. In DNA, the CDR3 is TGTGCCAGCAGCTCGCTCGGGACAGTTAGCACAGATACGCAGTATTTT.

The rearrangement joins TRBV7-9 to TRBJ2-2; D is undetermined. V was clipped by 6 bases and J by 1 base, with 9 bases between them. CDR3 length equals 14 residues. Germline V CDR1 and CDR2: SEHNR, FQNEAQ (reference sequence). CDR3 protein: CASRDTENTGELFF. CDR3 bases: TGTGCCAGCAGGGATACAGAGAACACCGGGGAGCTGTTTTTT.

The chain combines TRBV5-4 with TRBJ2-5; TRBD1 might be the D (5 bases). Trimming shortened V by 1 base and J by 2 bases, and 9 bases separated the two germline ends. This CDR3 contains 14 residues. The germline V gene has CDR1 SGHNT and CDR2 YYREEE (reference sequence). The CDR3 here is CASSLIQGQETQYF. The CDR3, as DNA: TGTGCCAGCAGCTTGATCCAGGGACAAGAGACCCAGTACTTC.

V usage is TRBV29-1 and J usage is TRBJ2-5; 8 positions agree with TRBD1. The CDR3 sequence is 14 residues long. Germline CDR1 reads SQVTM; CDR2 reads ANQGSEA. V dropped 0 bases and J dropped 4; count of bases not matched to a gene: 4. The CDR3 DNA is TGCAGCGTTGAAGACCGGACAGGGACAGAGACCCAGTACTTC. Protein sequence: CSVEDRTGTETQYF. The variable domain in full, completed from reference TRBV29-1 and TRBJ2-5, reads SAVISQKPSRDICQRGTSLTIQCQVDSQVTMMFWYRQQPGQSLTLIATANQGSEATYESGFVIDKFPISRPNLTFSTLTVSNMSPEDSSIYLCSVEDRTGTETQYFGPGTRLLVL.

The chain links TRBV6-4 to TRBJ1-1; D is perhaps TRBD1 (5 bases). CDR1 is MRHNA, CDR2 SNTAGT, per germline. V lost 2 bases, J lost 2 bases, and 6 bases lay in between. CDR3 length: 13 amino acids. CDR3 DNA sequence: TGTGCCAGCAGTGACCGGGACAACACTGAAGCTTTCTTT. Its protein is CASSDRDNTEAFF.

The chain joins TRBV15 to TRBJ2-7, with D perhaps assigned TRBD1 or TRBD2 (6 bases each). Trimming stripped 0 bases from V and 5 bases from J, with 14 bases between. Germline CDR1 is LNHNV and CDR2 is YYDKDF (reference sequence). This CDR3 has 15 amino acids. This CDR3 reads CATSRDGGGGDEQYF. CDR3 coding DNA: TGTGCCACCAGCAGAGATGGAGGGGGTGGGGACGAGCAGTACTTC.

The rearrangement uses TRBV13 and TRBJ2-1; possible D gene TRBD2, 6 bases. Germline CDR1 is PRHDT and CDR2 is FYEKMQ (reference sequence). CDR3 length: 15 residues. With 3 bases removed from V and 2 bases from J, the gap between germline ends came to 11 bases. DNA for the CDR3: TGTGCCAGCAGCTTGCCTAGCGACGCCTACAATGAGCAGTTCTTC. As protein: CASSLPSDAYNEQFF.

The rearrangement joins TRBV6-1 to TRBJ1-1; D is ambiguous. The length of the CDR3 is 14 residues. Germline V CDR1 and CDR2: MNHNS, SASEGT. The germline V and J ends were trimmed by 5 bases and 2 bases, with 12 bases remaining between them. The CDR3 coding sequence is TGTGCCAGCAGTATAGGGTGGGAAAACACTGAAGCTTTCTTT. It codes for CASSIGWENTEAFF.

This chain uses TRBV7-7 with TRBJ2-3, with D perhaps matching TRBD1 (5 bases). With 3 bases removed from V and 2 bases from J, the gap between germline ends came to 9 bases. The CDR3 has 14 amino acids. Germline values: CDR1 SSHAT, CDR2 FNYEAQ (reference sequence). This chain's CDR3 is CASSLTAYTDTQYF. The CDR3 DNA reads TGTGCCAGCAGCTTGACAGCGTACACAGATACGCAGTATTTT.

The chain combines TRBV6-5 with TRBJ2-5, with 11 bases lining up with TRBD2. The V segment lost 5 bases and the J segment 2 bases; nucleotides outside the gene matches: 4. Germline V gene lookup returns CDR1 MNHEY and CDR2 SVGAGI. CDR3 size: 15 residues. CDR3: CASSTGLAVQETQYF. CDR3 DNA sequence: TGTGCCAGCAGTACGGGACTAGCGGTACAAGAGACCCAGTACTTC.

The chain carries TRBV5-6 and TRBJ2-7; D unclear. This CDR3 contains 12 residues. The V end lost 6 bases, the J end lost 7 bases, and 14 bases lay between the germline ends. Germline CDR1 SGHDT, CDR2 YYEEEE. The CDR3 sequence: CASTSGLGEQYF. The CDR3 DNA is TGTGCCAGCACCTCCGGGTTAGGGGAGCAGTACTTC.

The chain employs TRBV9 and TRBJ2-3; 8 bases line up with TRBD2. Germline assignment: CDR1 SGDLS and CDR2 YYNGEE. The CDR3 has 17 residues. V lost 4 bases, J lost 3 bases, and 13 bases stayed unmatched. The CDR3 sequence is CASSISQRELVTDTQYF. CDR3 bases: TGTGCCAGCAGCATATCTCAGCGGGAGTTGGTAACAGATACGCAGTATTTT.

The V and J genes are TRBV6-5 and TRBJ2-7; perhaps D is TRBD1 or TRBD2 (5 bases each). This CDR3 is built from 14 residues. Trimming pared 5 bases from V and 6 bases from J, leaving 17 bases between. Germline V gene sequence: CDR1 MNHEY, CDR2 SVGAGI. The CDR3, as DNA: TGTGCCAGCAGTCCCTCTGAGGGGTTAGGCGAGCAGTACTTC. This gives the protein CASSPSEGLGEQYF.

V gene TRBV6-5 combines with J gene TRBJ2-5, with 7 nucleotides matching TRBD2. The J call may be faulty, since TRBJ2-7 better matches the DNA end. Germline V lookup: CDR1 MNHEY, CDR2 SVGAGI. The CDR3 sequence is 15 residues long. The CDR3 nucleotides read TGTGCCAGCAGTTACTCGTCGGGAGGTAGCTACGAGCAGTACTTC. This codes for CASSYSSGGSYEQYF.

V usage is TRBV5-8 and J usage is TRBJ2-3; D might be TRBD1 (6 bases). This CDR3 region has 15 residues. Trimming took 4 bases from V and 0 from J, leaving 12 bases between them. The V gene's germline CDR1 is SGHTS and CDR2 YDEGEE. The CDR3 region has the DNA TGTGCCAGCAGCCAGGGGACGGTGAGCACAGATACGCAGTATTTT. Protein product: CASSQGTVSTDTQYF.

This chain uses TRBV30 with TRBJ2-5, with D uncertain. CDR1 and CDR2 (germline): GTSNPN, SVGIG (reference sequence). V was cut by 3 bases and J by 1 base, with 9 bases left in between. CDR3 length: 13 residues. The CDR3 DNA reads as TGTGCCTGGAGCGCCCGCATCCAAGAGACCCAGTACTTC. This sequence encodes CAWSARIQETQYF. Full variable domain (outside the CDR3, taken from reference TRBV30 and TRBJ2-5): SQTIHQWPATLVQPVGSPLSLECTVEGTSNPNLYWYRQAAGRGLQLLFYSVGIGQISSEVPQNLSASRPQDRQFILSSKKLLLSDSGFYLCAWSARIQETQYFGPGTRLLVL.

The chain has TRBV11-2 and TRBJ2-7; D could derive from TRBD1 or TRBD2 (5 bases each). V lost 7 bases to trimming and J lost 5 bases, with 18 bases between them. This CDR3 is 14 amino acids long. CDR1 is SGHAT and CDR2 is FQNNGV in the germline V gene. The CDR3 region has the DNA TGTGCCAGCATCAGCCGAGGGGCGACGGACGAGCAGTACTTC. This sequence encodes CASISRGATDEQYF.

The CDR3 here is CASRLGLADYEQYF. The CDR3 DNA is TGTGCCAGCAGGCTGGGACTAGCGGACTACGAGCAGTACTTC. The rearrangement joins TRBV6-1 to TRBJ2-7; 11 bases are shared with TRBD2. Per germline, CDR1 MNHNS and CDR2 SASEGT. The CDR3 is made up of 14 amino acids. J lost 3 bases, V lost 6 bases, and 4 bases had no gene match.

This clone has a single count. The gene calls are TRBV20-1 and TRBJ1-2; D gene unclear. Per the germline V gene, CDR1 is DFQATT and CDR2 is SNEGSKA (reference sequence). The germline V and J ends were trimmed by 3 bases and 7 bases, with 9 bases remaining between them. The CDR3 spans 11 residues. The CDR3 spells CSASRGGGYTF. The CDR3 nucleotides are TGCAGTGCTAGCCGGGGTGGTGGCTACACCTTC.